These 30 T cell receptor beta chains were sequenced from one sample in a study of early T cells in non-severe SARS-CoV-2 infection. MiXCR, applied by TCRdb to the 5' RACE reads, yields one record per CDR3 protein. The top ten clones hold roughly 4.9% of a sample with about 98,000 distinct CDR3 sequences, more than 9.5% of them seen once. The sequencing sample was made of whole blood. These receptor sequences come from an adult who was a healthcare worker with PCR-confirmed SARS-CoV-2 infection or an uninfected control (not recorded which).

This clonotype was detected many times. The chain is built from TRBV28 and TRBJ1-1; no clear D gene. Germline assignment: CDR1 MDHEN and CDR2 SYDVKM. Trimming took 5 bases from V and 0 from J, leaving 10 bases between them. The CDR3 runs to 14 residues. Here the CDR3 DNA reads TGTGCCAGCAGTCCCCTGAGGGTGAACACTGAAGCTTTCTTT. This sequence encodes CASSPLRVNTEAFF.

This clonotype was detected ten times or more. The chain uses TRBV6-5 and TRBJ2-1; TRBD1 aligns across 10 bases. This CDR3 comprises 15 residues. Trimming took 6 bases from V and 7 from J; bases not matched to a gene: 9. The germline gives CDR1 MNHEY, CDR2 SVGAGI. This CDR3 reads CASRGDRGGVNEQFF. CDR3 DNA: TGTGCCAGCAGGGGGGACAGGGGTGGAGTAAATGAGCAGTTCTTC.

This clonotype has at least ten counts. The V gene is TRBV29-1, the J gene TRBJ2-5; TRBD1 might be the D (6 bases). Germline loops: CDR1 SQVTM, CDR2 ANQGSEA. This CDR3 has 14 residues. Trimming took off 0 bases at V and 3 bases at J, with 11 bases between the two ends. The CDR3 DNA follows: TGCAGCGTTGAAGAACAGGGTAGGAAAGAGACCCAGTACTTC. Amino acid sequence: CSVEEQGRKETQYF.

This clonotype appeared a few times. V is TRBV29-1 and J is TRBJ1-1; D is unclear. Per germline, CDR1 SQVTM and CDR2 ANQGSEA. Trimming cost V 6 bases and J 5 bases, with 19 bases left between them. This CDR3 contains 14 residues. DNA for the CDR3: TGCAGCGTCGCTGGGCAGCCCCCGGGGACTGAAGCTTTCTTT. It translates to CSVAGQPPGTEAFF.

This clonotype was detected only a few times. This chain uses TRBV2 with TRBJ1-2; D not resolved. The CDR3 totals 12 residues. The V end lost 4 bases, the J end lost 8 bases, and 11 bases lay between the germline ends. Germline assignment: CDR1 SNHLY and CDR2 FYNNEI. The CDR3 loop reads CASSVRKPGYTF. DNA of the CDR3: TGTGCCAGCAGTGTCAGGAAACCCGGCTACACCTTC. Supplemented by reference TRBV2 and TRBJ1-2, the full variable domain reads EPEVTQTPSHQVTQMGQEVILRCVPISNHLYFYWYRQILGQKVEFLVSFYNNEISEKSEIFDDQFSVERPDGSNFTLKIRSTKLEDSAMYFCASSVRKPGYTFGSGTRLTVV.

The chain joins TRBV12-3 or TRBV12-4 to TRBJ1-2; perhaps TRBD1 as D (5 bases). The CDR3 spans 14 residues. V shed 5 bases and J shed 2 bases, with 12 bases lying between them. The CDR3 DNA follows: TGTGCCAGCAGTACCCGACAGAGCAACTATGGCTACACCTTC. This encodes CASSTRQSNYGYTF.

This clonotype came up a few times. The chain carries TRBV20-1 and TRBJ2-1; 7 bases are shared with TRBD2. The CDR3 contains 17 residues. Germline V gives CDR1 DFQATT, CDR2 SNEGSKA (reference sequence). V trimming: 2 bases; J trimming: 0 bases; junction bases outside the gene matches: 10. CDR3 nucleotide sequence: TGCAGTGCTAGAATCCCCACTAGCGCGAGCTCCTACAATGAGCAGTTCTTC. It translates to CSARIPTSASSYNEQFF.

This clonotype was counted between two and nine times. The V and J genes are TRBV7-6 and TRBJ2-1; 8 bases fit TRBD2. The CDR3 contains 15 residues. CDR1 and CDR2 (germline): SGHVS, FNYEAQ. V lost 3 bases to trimming and J lost 6 bases; unmatched junction nucleotides: 7. For the CDR3, the DNA is TGTGCCAGCAGCTTTCGCGGGGGGCGCAGCAATGAGCAGTTCTTC. Its translation: CASSFRGGRSNEQFF. Drawing the rest from reference TRBV7-6 and TRBJ2-1, the complete variable domain is GAGVSQSPRYKVTKRGQDVALRCDPISGHVSLYWYRQALGQGPEFLTYFNYEAQQDKSGLPNDRFSAERPEGSISTLTIQRTEQRDSAMYRCASSFRGGRSNEQFFGPGTRLTVL.

This clonotype was picked up one time. This sequence joins TRBV13 and TRBJ2-7; 7 bases align to TRBD1. The CDR3 is 14 residues long. Germline CDR1 is PRHDT and CDR2 is FYEKMQ (reference sequence). V dropped 5 bases and J dropped 3; count of bases not matched to a gene: 7. The CDR3: CASSIQDRVYEQYF. CDR3 coding DNA: TGTGCCAGCAGCATCCAAGACAGGGTCTACGAGCAGTACTTC.

The chain joins TRBV3-1 to TRBJ2-1; D uncertain. V was clipped by 3 bases and J by 7 bases, with 7 bases between them. Per germline, CDR1 LGHDT and CDR2 YNNKEL (reference sequence). The CDR3 spans 12 residues. The CDR3 spells CASSHAVNEQFF. The CDR3 coding sequence is TGTGCCAGCAGCCACGCGGTGAATGAGCAGTTCTTC.

V and J are TRBV6-4 and TRBJ2-1; D possibly corresponds to TRBD1 (6 bases). Deletions cut 2 bases from V and 11 bases from J, with 10 bases between. This CDR3 comprises 12 residues. CDR1 is MRHNA and CDR2 is SNTAGT in the germline V gene. CDR3 amino acids: CASSDDRQKQFF. The CDR3 nucleotides read TGTGCCAGCAGTGACGACAGGCAAAAGCAGTTCTTC.

This clonotype was detected a few times. The chain combines TRBV21-1 with TRBJ1-2; TRBD1, the table's D call, was not compared with the DNA. TRBV21-1 is a known pseudogene. The CDR3 is 18 residues long. CDR3 amino acids: CASSNLRTGRFANYGYTF. DNA for the CDR3: TGTGCCAGCAGCAACCTTCGGACAGGGAGGTTCGCGAACTATGGCTACACCTTC.

This clonotype was detected only a few times. The J gene is TRBJ2-7, the V gene TRBV10-3; possible D gene TRBD2, 6 bases. The CDR3 extends over 15 amino acids. V lost 0 bases to trimming and J lost 2 bases, with 11 bases between them. Germline V gene data show CDR1 as ENHRY and CDR2 as SYGVKD. CDR3 loop: CAISESIRTTYEQYF. Written as DNA, the CDR3 is TGTGCCATCAGTGAGTCGATTAGGACTACCTACGAGCAGTACTTC.

The rearrangement uses TRBV6-5 and TRBJ1-1; D ambiguous. The V end was cut by 10 bases, the J end by 1 base, with 16 bases between. Germline V gene sequence: CDR1 MNHEY, CDR2 SVGAGI. This CDR3 comprises 14 residues. CDR3 region: CATNLGNGNTEAFF. CDR3 nucleotide sequence: TGTGCCACCAACCTGGGGAACGGGAACACTGAAGCTTTCTTT.

This clonotype was recorded many times. The CDR3 sequence is CSVEGDRVYYTF. CDR3 sequence (DNA): TGCAGCGTTGAGGGGGACAGGGTTTACTACACCTTC. The chain joins TRBV29-1 to TRBJ1-2; 9 bases align to TRBD1. This CDR3 spans 12 amino acids. CDR1 and CDR2 from the germline V gene are SQVTM and ANQGSEA. J was trimmed by 10 bases and V by 3 bases; bases with no gene match: 6.

V is TRBV15 and J is TRBJ2-7, with D possibly being TRBD1 or TRBD2 (5 bases each). CDR1 is LNHNV, CDR2 YYDKDF, per germline (reference sequence). The germline V and J ends were trimmed by 4 bases and 5 bases, with 9 bases remaining between them. CDR3 size: 12 residues. CDR3 sequence: CATSTGTHEQYF. Written as DNA, the CDR3 is TGTGCCACCAGCACAGGGACCCACGAGCAGTACTTC.

This clonotype was seen ten or more times. The chain joins TRBV7-9 to TRBJ1-1; 7 bases match TRBD1. The junction had 3 bases not matched to a gene; V was cut back by 4 bases and J by 1 base. The CDR3 is 14 residues long. Germline CDR1 SEHNR, CDR2 FQNEAQ (reference sequence). As DNA, the CDR3 is TGTGCCAGCAGCTCCACAGGGGAGAACACTGAAGCTTTCTTT. This sequence encodes CASSSTGENTEAFF.

V and J are TRBV18 and TRBJ2-5, with D possibly matching TRBD2 (5 bases). The V gene's germline CDR1 is KGHSH and CDR2 LQKENI. Trimming left V 3 bases short and J 2 bases short, with 13 bases between. The CDR3 extends over 15 amino acids. The chain's CDR3 is CASSPLADSQETQYF. The CDR3 bases are TGTGCCAGCTCACCTCTGGCGGACTCACAAGAGACCCAGTACTTC.

This clonotype occurred many times. J is TRBJ2-7 and V is TRBV30, with unresolved D. Trimming removed 2 bases from V and 3 bases from J, with 11 bases in between. The V gene's germline CDR1 is GTSNPN and CDR2 SVGIG (reference sequence). CDR3 size: 13 residues. CDR3 DNA sequence: TGTGCCTGGAGTAACGAAAAGGGCTACGAGCAGTACTTC. Residues: CAWSNEKGYEQYF.

The V gene is TRBV7-8, the J gene TRBJ2-1; the match to TRBD2 covers 12 bases. The germline V gene has CDR1 SGHVS and CDR2 FQNEAQ. Losses at the gene ends were 6 bases for V and 7 bases for J; bases not matched to a gene: 13. The CDR3 loop spans 17 amino acids. DNA for the CDR3: TGTGCCAGCAGTCTCCTGGTCGGCCTAGCGGGGGGGAATGAGCAGTTCTTC. Translation gives CASSLLVGLAGGNEQFF.

This clonotype came up many times. The rearrangement joins TRBV5-1 to TRBJ2-7; unclear D gene. The CDR3 has 13 residues. Germline loops: CDR1 SGHRS, CDR2 YFSETQ. The ends were cut back, 5 bases at V and 2 bases at J, with 11 bases in the middle. The CDR3, as DNA: TGCGCCAGCAGGACCCTCTTAGCCTACGAGCAGTACTTC. It codes for CASRTLLAYEQYF. The complete variable domain, with remaining parts taken from reference TRBV5-1 and TRBJ2-7, reads KAGVTQTPRYLIKTRGQQVTLSCSPISGHRSVSWYQQTPGQGLQFLFEYFSETQRNKGNFPGRFSGRQFSNSRSEMNVSTLELGDSALYLCASRTLLAYEQYFGPGTRLTVT.

This clonotype was counted only a few times. The chain carries TRBV29-1 and TRBJ1-2, with 9 positions matching TRBD1. The CDR3 loop spans 13 amino acids. V was pared by 7 bases and J by 5 bases, with 8 bases of the junction left unmatched. CDR1 and CDR2 from the germline V gene are SQVTM and ANQGSEA. The CDR3 DNA follows: TGCAGCGCTAGGGGGACAGGGATGTATGGCTACACCTTC. Translated, it gives CSARGTGMYGYTF.

This clonotype was detected a few times. The chain joins TRBV19 to TRBJ2-5, with D maybe TRBD1 (6 bases). Trimming left V 6 bases short and J 2 bases short, with 10 bases between. The CDR3 consists of 13 residues. From germline, CDR1 is LNHDA and CDR2 SQIVND (reference sequence). CDR3 nucleotide sequence: TGTGCCAGTAGGACAGGACCGCAAGAGACCCAGTACTTC. This codes for CASRTGPQETQYF.

In this sample, this clonotype turned up many times. The genes are TRBV29-1 and TRBJ2-7; D perhaps matches TRBD1 (6 bases). V was clipped by 7 bases and J by 5 bases, with 21 bases between them. Germline V lookup: CDR1 SQVTM, CDR2 ANQGSEA. The CDR3 has 14 residues. For the CDR3, the DNA is TGCAGCGCTACACCCCAGGGGCATCAGGACGAGCAGTACTTC. It specifies CSATPQGHQDEQYF.

In the case of this clonotype: A clone one base away is much larger, so this may be a read error. The CDR3 end shows no conserved phenylalanine or tryptophan, and so a read error is likely. J is TRBJ1-1 and V is TRBV7-3, with no clear D. Germline V gene sequence: CDR1 SGHTA, CDR2 FQGTGA. Trimming pared 2 bases from V and 4 bases from J, leaving 11 bases between. This CDR3 is built from 14 residues. The CDR3 spells CASSLLSEATEAFL. CDR3 DNA sequence: TGTGCCAGCAGCTTACTCAGTGAAGCCACTGAAGCTTTCCTT.

This clonotype appeared many times. V gene TRBV27 combines with J gene TRBJ2-3, with 8 bases that match TRBD1. The CDR3 totals 15 residues. V was clipped by 6 bases and J by 1 base; unmatched bases: 6. CDR1 is MNHEY, CDR2 SMNVEV, per germline (reference sequence). CDR3 nucleotides: TGTGCCAGCAGCCAGGGGGCTCGGGGCACAGATACGCAGTATTTT. Protein product: CASSQGARGTDTQYF.

In its sample, this clonotype was seen a few times. The rearrangement joins TRBV20-1 to TRBJ2-7, with a possible D match to TRBD2 (6 bases). CDR3 length: 12 residues. Germline values: CDR1 DFQATT, CDR2 SNEGSKA (reference sequence). The V gene lost 7 bases and the J gene lost 0 bases, with 10 bases spanning the gap. CDR3 coding DNA: TGCAGTGTGCTCGGGGGCTCCTACGAGCAGTACTTC. It translates to CSVLGGSYEQYF.

V gene TRBV28 combines with J gene TRBJ2-1; TRBD2 matches 11 bases. This CDR3 has 14 residues. With V trimmed by 9 bases and J by 1 base, 2 bases remained unmatched. Germline V gives CDR1 MDHEN, CDR2 SYDVKM. Here the CDR3 DNA reads TGTGCCAGTGGGACTAGCGGATCCTACAATGAGCAGTTCTTC. Protein sequence: CASGTSGSYNEQFF.

This clonotype turned up a few times. The V gene is TRBV12-3 or TRBV12-4, the J gene TRBJ2-1; 9 bases are shared with TRBD2. This CDR3 has 13 residues. V was pared by 6 bases and J by 4 bases, with 1 base of the junction left unmatched. CDR3 in amino acids: CASRGLAYNEQFF. The CDR3 DNA reads as TGTGCCAGCAGGGGACTAGCTTACAATGAGCAGTTCTTC.

CDR3 coding DNA: TGTGCCACCAGCAGAGAGGAGGCGGGAGAACGTGGCTACACCTTC. Protein: CATSREEAGERGYTF. V gene TRBV15 combines with J gene TRBJ1-2; D gene unclear. Trimming shortened V by 0 bases and J by 7 bases, and 15 bases separated the two germline ends. CDR1 LNHNV and CDR2 YYDKDF come from the germline V gene (reference sequence). The CDR3 is 15 residues long.